Following are 27 T cell receptor beta chains from one sample sequenced in a study of blood T cells in healthy people across ages. The use of a sample-barcoded 5' primer and a J-beta primer mix characterized a second PCR of about 7 to 12 cycles. TCRdb reprocessed the 5' RACE reads via MiXCR and lists one record per CDR3 protein. The sample yields about 1.1 million distinct CDR3 sequences, roughly two fifths seen once. Sample: blood. Source of these receptors: a man younger than 35 in good health.

The chain couples TRBV20-1 to TRBJ1-5; the D is unclear. CDR3 size: 15 residues. V was trimmed by 6 bases and J by 0 bases, leaving 15 bases between them. CDR1 and CDR2 (germline): DFQATT, SNEGSKA (reference sequence). The CDR3 DNA is TGCAGTGCAATCGCCACAACAGATAGCAATCAGCCCCAGCATTTT. Protein product: CSAIATTDSNQPQHF.

This clonotype showed up just a few times. The chain combines TRBV4-3 with TRBJ1-1; weak D call: TRBD1 (5 bases). CDR1 LGHNA and CDR2 YSLEER come from the germline V gene. This CDR3 is 15 amino acids long. V lost 0 bases and J 7 bases, leaving 15 bases between the germline ends. CDR3 DNA sequence: TGCGCCAGCAGCCAAGAAAGGGGCGGAGGCCGTGAAGCTTTCTTT. It is translated as CASSQERGGGREAFF.

This clonotype showed up just a few times. The rearrangement links TRBV14 to TRBJ2-3; D gene uncertain. The CDR3 has 16 residues. From germline, CDR1 is SGHDN and CDR2 FVKESK. Deletions cut 0 bases from V and 2 bases from J, with 12 bases between. In DNA form, the CDR3 reads TGTGCCAGCAGCCAAGAAACTTCTTGGACCACAGATACGCAGTATTTT. Its protein is CASSQETSWTTDTQYF.

The rearrangement links TRBV6-6 to TRBJ1-2; D is unclear. V was trimmed by 2 bases and J by 2 bases, leaving 12 bases between them. Germline V gives CDR1 MNHNY, CDR2 SVGAGI (reference sequence). The CDR3 covers 15 residues. CDR3 residues: CASSYMAVSNYGYTF. The DNA of the CDR3 is TGTGCCAGCAGTTACATGGCAGTGAGCAACTATGGCTACACCTTC.

The chain carries TRBV9 and TRBJ1-1; 7 positions agree with TRBD1. V shed 4 bases and J 5 bases; nucleotides not matched to a gene: 8. The V gene's germline CDR1 is SGDLS and CDR2 YYNGEE. This CDR3 region has 14 residues. The CDR3 DNA reads as TGTGCCAGCAGCACGGGACAGATGGGGACTGAAGCTTTCTTT. Amino acids: CASSTGQMGTEAFF. Full variable domain (remainder filled in from reference TRBV9 and TRBJ1-1): DSGVTQTPKHLITATGQRVTLRCSPRSGDLSVYWYQQSLDQGLQFLIQYYNGEERAKGNILERFSAQQFPDLHSELNLSSLELGDSALYFCASSTGQMGTEAFFGQGTRLTVV.

This rearrangement joins TRBV6-2 or TRBV6-3 to TRBJ2-1, with D unclear. Trimming cost V 6 bases and J 12 bases, with 24 bases left between them. The CDR3 length is 15 residues. In germline, CDR1 is MNHEY, CDR2 SVGEGT. Here the CDR3 reads CASSPRGSLMGWQFF. As DNA, the CDR3 is TGTGCCAGCAGCCCGCGAGGCAGCCTAATGGGTTGGCAGTTCTTC.

A single count supports this clonotype. The chain joins TRBV7-9 to TRBJ1-1; D ambiguous. Germline values: CDR1 SEHNR, CDR2 FQNEAQ (reference sequence). Trimming took 10 bases from V and 1 from J, leaving 22 bases between them. This CDR3 comprises 16 residues. The CDR3 sequence: CAIQTQLGRSNTEAFF. The CDR3 bases are TGTGCCATCCAAACACAACTAGGACGGTCGAACACTGAAGCTTTCTTT.

This clonotype was detected a few times. The rearrangement joins TRBV7-9 to TRBJ2-5; D possibly corresponds to TRBD2 (6 bases). Germline assignment: CDR1 SEHNR and CDR2 FQNEAQ (reference sequence). Trimming took 4 bases from V and 4 from J, leaving 13 bases between them. CDR3 size: 14 residues. As DNA, the CDR3 is TGTGCCAGCAGCTCGTCGGGGGATAGAGAGACCCAGTACTTC. Protein product: CASSSSGDRETQYF.

The chain couples TRBV6-6 to TRBJ1-1; 9 nucleotides align to TRBD1. V trimming: 8 bases; J trimming: 1 base; junction bases outside the gene matches: 2. CDR3 size: 13 residues. CDR1 is MNHNY, CDR2 SVGAGI, per germline (reference sequence). In DNA form, the CDR3 reads TGTGCCAGCGTGGACAGGGGGAACACTGAAGCTTTCTTT. Translated: CASVDRGNTEAFF.

This clonotype was seen more than once but under ten times. The genes are TRBV10-3 and TRBJ2-1, with D uncertain. The CDR3 consists of 16 residues. The V and J ends lost 0 bases and 2 bases respectively, with 11 bases between them. The germline gives CDR1 ENHRY, CDR2 SYGVKD. The CDR3 is CAISESGLPPYNEQFF. The CDR3 nucleotides read TGTGCCATCAGTGAGTCGGGTCTTCCCCCCTACAATGAGCAGTTCTTC.

This clonotype has only a few counts. The genes are TRBV20-1 and TRBJ1-2, with 9 bases aligning to TRBD1. Germline V gene sequence: CDR1 DFQATT, CDR2 SNEGSKA (reference sequence). With 4 bases clipped from V and 2 bases from J, the junction kept 5 bases outside the gene matches. There are 14 residues in the CDR3. In DNA form, the CDR3 reads TGCAGTGCTATTAAACAGGGGGCCAACTATGGCTACACCTTC. This gives the protein CSAIKQGANYGYTF.

The chain recombines TRBV7-2 with TRBJ2-5; the D gene is possibly TRBD2 (6 bases). Germline lookup yields CDR1 SGHTA and CDR2 FQGNSA. With 1 base removed from V and 1 base from J, the gap between germline ends came to 13 bases. The CDR3 spans 16 residues. CDR3 region: CASSLVAGRLQETQYF. The CDR3 DNA follows: TGTGCCAGCAGCTTAGTCGCAGGGAGGCTCCAAGAGACCCAGTACTTC. Combining the CDR3 with reference TRBV7-2 and TRBJ2-5 gives the whole variable domain GAGVSQSPSNKVTEKGKDVELRCDPISGHTALYWYRQSLGQGLEFLIYFQGNSAPDKSGLPSDRFSAERTGGSVSTLTIQRTQQEDSAVYLCASSLVAGRLQETQYFGPGTRLLVL.

Only a few counts were recorded for this clonotype. This chain joins TRBV10-3 and TRBJ1-1; no clear D. There are 13 residues in the CDR3. Germline V gives CDR1 ENHRY, CDR2 SYGVKD. With 0 bases removed from V and 4 bases from J, the gap between germline ends came to 6 bases. CDR3 DNA: TGTGCCATCAGTGAGTCTGATGTCACTGAAGCTTTCTTT. This sequence encodes CAISESDVTEAFF.

As regards this clonotype: The junction departs from the called germline gene at one end, perhaps through a read error. The rearrangement links TRBV4-3 to TRBJ1-1; no clear D. Germline CDR1 reads LGHNA; CDR2 reads YSLEER. This CDR3 contains 16 residues. The DNA of the CDR3 is TGCGTCAGCAGCCAACGGAATTTACAAATGAACACTGAAGCTTTCTTT. Protein product: CVSSQRNLQMNTEAFF.

The CDR3 spells CASSMKRGDLTF. CDR3 DNA: TGTGCCAGTAGTATGAAGAGGGGTGACCTGACTTTC. V usage is TRBV19 and J usage is TRBJ2-6; tentatively, D is TRBD1 or TRBD2 (5 bases each). The CDR3 runs to 12 residues. Germline-derived CDR1 and CDR2 are LNHDA and SQIVND (reference sequence). V lost 3 bases and J 15 bases, leaving 12 bases between the germline ends.

The rearrangement uses TRBV20-1 and TRBJ2-5; the match to TRBD1 covers 9 bases. J gave up 5 bases and V 4 bases, and 17 bases lay outside the gene matches. CDR3 size: 17 residues. Looked up from germline, CDR1 is DFQATT and CDR2 is SNEGSKA (reference sequence). The CDR3 DNA is TGCAGTGCTAAGCTACCACCCGGGACAGGGATAAGGGAGACCCAGTACTTC. This gives the protein CSAKLPPGTGIRETQYF.

A few counts support this clonotype. The J gene is TRBJ1-1, the V gene TRBV10-3, with a weak D call TRBD1 (5 bases). V was trimmed by 3 bases and J by 3 bases, leaving 11 bases between them. Germline CDR1 and CDR2: ENHRY and SYGVKD. The CDR3 is 14 residues long. CDR3 coding DNA: TGTGCCATCAGTGACCTACAGGAGTACACTGAAGCTTTCTTT. Protein: CAISDLQEYTEAFF.

This clonotype was detected only a few times. The chain uses TRBV7-2 and TRBJ2-3, with 8 bases aligning to TRBD2. The V segment lost 1 base and the J segment 0 bases; nucleotides outside the gene matches: 6. This CDR3 has 17 amino acids. Germline values: CDR1 SGHTA, CDR2 FQGNSA. In DNA form, the CDR3 reads TGTGCCAGCAGCTTAGGGGCGGCGGGGGGTAGCACAGATACGCAGTATTTT. Protein sequence: CASSLGAAGGSTDTQYF.

V gene TRBV2 combines with J gene TRBJ2-2; TRBD2 might be the D (6 bases). Trimming removed 1 base from V and 5 bases from J, with 11 bases in between. Germline CDR1 and CDR2: SNHLY and FYNNEI. The CDR3 totals 15 residues. The DNA of the CDR3 is TGTGCCAGCAGTGAAGAGGTAGCGGTAACCGGGGAGCTGTTTTTT. The encoded protein is CASSEEVAVTGELFF.

The rearrangement uses TRBV27 and TRBJ1-2; D perhaps matches TRBD1 (6 bases). The V gene lost 4 bases and the J gene lost 7 bases, with 16 bases spanning the gap. Looked up from germline, CDR1 is MNHEY and CDR2 is SMNVEV (reference sequence). The CDR3 runs 14 residues. In DNA, the CDR3 is TGTGCCAGCAGTTCTATAACAGGGTCAGGTGGCTACACCTTC. Its protein product is CASSSITGSGGYTF.

The V gene is TRBV29-1, the J gene TRBJ2-4; TRBD1 aligns across 10 bases. Unmatched junction bases numbered 8, after V lost 6 bases and J lost 6 bases. Germline V gene data show CDR1 as SQVTM and CDR2 as ANQGSEA. The CDR3 has 14 residues. In nucleotides, the CDR3 is TGCAGCGTCCGGGACAGGGGACATGGAAACATTCAGTACTTC. It specifies CSVRDRGHGNIQYF.

This clonotype showed up just a few times. The genes are TRBV6-1 and TRBJ1-2; no firm D call. The CDR3 runs 16 residues. The V gene's germline CDR1 is MNHNS and CDR2 SASEGT. The V end lost 2 bases, the J end lost 0 bases, and 13 bases lay between the germline ends. The CDR3 coding sequence is TGTGCCAGCAGTGAATTGAGTCCCACGTCTAACTATGGCTACACCTTC. Encoded protein: CASSELSPTSNYGYTF.

On this clonotype: Sequence at one end of the junction differs from germline and may be a read error. The J gene is TRBJ1-1, the V gene TRBV4-3; no reliable D call. This CDR3 is 17 amino acids long. The germline V gene encodes CDR1 LGHNA and CDR2 YSLEER. In DNA form, the CDR3 reads TGCACCAGCAGCCAAGACGGGCTGCGAATCTCTGGAACTGAAGCTTTCTTT. Translated: CTSSQDGLRISGTEAFF.

This CDR3 reads CASSLSGDLYGYTF. The DNA of the CDR3 is TGTGCCAGCAGTTTATCCGGGGACCTCTATGGCTACACCTTC. V and J are TRBV28 and TRBJ1-2, with D perhaps TRBD1 (5 bases). Trimming took off 1 base at V and 4 bases at J, with 10 bases between the two ends. This CDR3 has 14 amino acids. Germline V gene sequence: CDR1 MDHEN, CDR2 SYDVKM.

The chain couples TRBV24-1 to TRBJ2-5; 9 positions agree with TRBD1. The J segment lost 4 bases and the V segment lost 4 bases, leaving 3 bases of the junction unmatched. This CDR3 comprises 14 residues. CDR1 is KGHDR, CDR2 SFDVKD, per germline. The CDR3 DNA follows: TGTGCCACCAGTGACTGGGGACAGGGAGAGACCCAGTACTTC. This sequence encodes CATSDWGQGETQYF.

The table lists this clonotype with many counts. The chain recombines TRBV12-3 or TRBV12-4 with TRBJ1-4; 7 nucleotides agree with TRBD1. V was clipped by 5 bases and J by 3 bases; unmatched bases: 3. The CDR3 extends over 14 amino acids. CDR3 DNA: TGTGCCAGCAGTCCGACAGGGCCTAATGAAAAACTGTTTTTT. Protein sequence: CASSPTGPNEKLFF.

About this clonotype itself: The junction departs from the called germline gene at one end, perhaps through a read error. The DNA of the CDR3 is TGCGCCAGCAGCGTGGAGGACGGCTCCTGCGAGCAGTACTTC. This sequence encodes CASSVEDGSCEQYF. V gene TRBV5-1 combines with J gene TRBJ2-7; possible D gene TRBD2, 5 bases. Germline V lookup: CDR1 SGHRS, CDR2 YFSETQ. The CDR3 totals 14 residues. Full variable domain (remainder filled in from reference TRBV5-1 and TRBJ2-7): KAGVTQTPRYLIKTRGQQVTLSCSPISGHRSVSWYQQTPGQGLQFLFEYFSETQRNKGNFPGRFSGRQFSNSRSEMNVSTLELGDSALYLCASSVEDGSCEQYFGPGTRLTVT.